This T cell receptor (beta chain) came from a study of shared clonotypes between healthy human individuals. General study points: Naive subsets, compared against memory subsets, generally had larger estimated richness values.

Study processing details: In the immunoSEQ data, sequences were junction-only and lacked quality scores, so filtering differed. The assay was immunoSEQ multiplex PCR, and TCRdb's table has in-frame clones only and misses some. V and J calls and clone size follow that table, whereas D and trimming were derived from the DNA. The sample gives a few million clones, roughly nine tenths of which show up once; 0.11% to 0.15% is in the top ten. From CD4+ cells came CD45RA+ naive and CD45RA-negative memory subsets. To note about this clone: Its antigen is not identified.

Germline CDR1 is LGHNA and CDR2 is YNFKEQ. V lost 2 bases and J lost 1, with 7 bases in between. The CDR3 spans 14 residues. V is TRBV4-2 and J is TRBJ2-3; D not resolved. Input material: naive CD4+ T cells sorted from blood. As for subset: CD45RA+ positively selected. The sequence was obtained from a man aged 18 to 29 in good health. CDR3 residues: CASSQNRGTDTQYF. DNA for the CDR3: TGTGCCAGCAGCCAAAATAGGGGCACAGATACGCAGTATTTT.